This T cell receptor (beta chain) was captured in a study of graft-versus-host responses after intestinal transplantation. The overall study: Grafts were multivisceral, liver-intestinal, or isolated intestinal. Recipients were all induced with anti-thymocyte globulin, then given tacrolimus and steroids for 3 to 4 years.

As for this clone: The antigen remains unidentified.

The CDR3 runs to 14 residues. Looked up from germline, CDR1 is GTSNPN and CDR2 is SVGIG (reference sequence). The ends were cut back, 0 bases at V and 2 bases at J, with 11 bases in the middle. Method: immunoSEQ multiplex PCR; TCRdb's copy keeps in-frame clones and lacks some. The top ten clones hold approximately 0.87% of a sample with 20,000 to 30,000 clones, 80% to 90% of them seen once. Whole-study findings and limits: Early post-transplant HvG declines tracked with peak circulating GvH clone levels. GvH clones surfaced in recipient marrow, some emerging earlier in ileum or blood.

The input for sequencing was PBMCs, taken around 460 days after intestinal transplant. This chain connects TRBV30 to TRBJ2-7; D perhaps matches TRBD1 (5 bases). The receptor was derived from a human patient who received an intestinal transplant, so some T cells may come from the graft donor. In DNA form, the CDR3 reads TGTGCCTGGAGTGTACAGGCAGGGCCCTACGAGCAGTACTTC. Translation gives CAWSVQAGPYEQYF.